These 5 T cell receptor beta chains originate from one sample sequenced in a study of CD8 T cells in Susac syndrome. Reverse transcription of roughly 0.5 to 1 ug RNA used random hexamers. MiXCR, run by TCRdb on the immunoSEQ multiplex PCR reads, gives a single entry per CDR3 protein. The profile covers 85,000 to 130,000 distinct CDR3 sequences, with roughly 95% appearing a single time and roughly 0.38% taken by the ten largest. Sequencing was carried out using CD8+ T cells from PBMCs. The receptors shown here come from a human donor with Susac syndrome.

The rearrangement uses TRBV13 and TRBJ2-3; 7 nucleotides match TRBD1. This CDR3 has 14 residues. Germline trimming cut 7 bases from V and 0 bases from J; bases unmatched to any gene: 4. Germline lookup yields CDR1 PRHDT and CDR2 FYEKMQ (reference sequence). CDR3 nucleotides: TGTGCCAGCATTAAGGGGGCAAGCACAGATACGCAGTATTTT. Translated, it gives CASIKGASTDTQYF.

This sequence joins TRBV12-3 or TRBV12-4 and TRBJ2-1; D may correspond to TRBD1 or TRBD2 (5 bases each). The V end was cut by 2 bases, the J end by 5 bases, with 13 bases between. The CDR3 contains 15 residues. CDR3 residues: CASSLSPPGHNEQFF. The DNA of the CDR3 is TGTGCCAGCAGTTTAAGCCCTCCGGGGCACAATGAGCAGTTCTTC.

The chain combines TRBV25-1 with TRBJ1-5; D is uncertain. The CDR3 is 14 amino acids. CDR1 is MGHDK and CDR2 is SYGVNS in the germline V gene. Trimming pared 2 bases from V and 8 bases from J, leaving 13 bases between. The CDR3 loop is CASSERASVKPQHF. The CDR3 nucleotides are TGTGCCAGCAGTGAACGGGCAAGCGTCAAGCCCCAGCATTTT.

The J gene is TRBJ2-6, the V gene TRBV14; D is uncertain. Germline V lookup: CDR1 SGHDN, CDR2 FVKESK. The CDR3 covers 15 residues. Trimming pared 6 bases from V and 4 bases from J, leaving 13 bases between. CDR3 in DNA: TGTGCCAGCAGTCAACACCGGCAAGGGGCCAACGTCCTGACTTTC. It translates to CASSQHRQGANVLTF.

The chain joins TRBV19 to TRBJ2-1; a possible D gene is TRBD2 (5 bases). Germline V gene data show CDR1 as LNHDA and CDR2 as SQIVND (reference sequence). V lost 3 bases to trimming and J lost 7 bases, with 10 bases between them. The CDR3 consists of 13 residues. The CDR3: CASSIPGWNEQFF. CDR3 sequence (DNA): TGTGCCAGTAGTATCCCGGGGTGGAATGAGCAGTTCTTC.